This T cell receptor (beta chain) was documented in a study of tumor-infiltrating lymphocytes in primary liver carcinoma. Co-extracted RNA and DNA came from approximately 20-30 mg of unsorted bulk tissue. The input was 500 ng total RNA; TCR beta cDNA was made from it with a constant-region primer. Slightly modified ARM-PCR with three nested multiplex PCR rounds yielded TCR beta libraries. Forward primers for TRBV1-TRBV30 and a C-beta reverse primer served the first two PCR rounds, at about 9 cycles each. MiXCR, applied by TCRdb to the multiplex PCR reads, yields one record per CDR3 protein. The sample comprises some 32,000 distinct CDR3 sequences, 60% to 85% of which are singletons, and 36% rests with the top ten. CDR3 length: 14 residues. The sample holds a few counts of this clonotype. The junction departs from germline at one end; a sequencing error may be responsible.

This chain connects TRBV12-3 or TRBV12-4 to TRBJ2-3; 7 bases fit TRBD1. The sequence was obtained from a man aged 35 to 55 with primary liver carcinoma and hepatitis B virus infection. The sample taken for sequencing was liver tumor tissue from sampling region 5. Subset reported: tumor region T5, tumor centre. The CDR3 loop is CASSPRDSVPTQYF. The CDR3 region has the DNA TGCGCCAGCAGTCCGAGGGACAGTGTCCCTACGCAGTATTTT.